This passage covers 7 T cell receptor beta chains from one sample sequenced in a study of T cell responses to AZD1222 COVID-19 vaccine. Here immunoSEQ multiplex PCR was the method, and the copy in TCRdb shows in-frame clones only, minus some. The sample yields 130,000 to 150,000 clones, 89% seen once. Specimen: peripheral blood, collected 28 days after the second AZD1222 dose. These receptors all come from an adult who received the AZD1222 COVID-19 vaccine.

The CDR3 DNA reads TGTGCCAGCAGCTGGGGTCTTGGCAGGCCTTTCACAGATACGCAGTATTTT. Its protein product is CASSWGLGRPFTDTQYF. The gene calls are TRBV7-3 and TRBJ2-3; no clear D gene. CDR1 SGHTA and CDR2 FQGTGA come from the germline V gene. The length of the CDR3 is 17 residues. Trimming pared 4 bases from V and 2 bases from J, leaving 19 bases between.

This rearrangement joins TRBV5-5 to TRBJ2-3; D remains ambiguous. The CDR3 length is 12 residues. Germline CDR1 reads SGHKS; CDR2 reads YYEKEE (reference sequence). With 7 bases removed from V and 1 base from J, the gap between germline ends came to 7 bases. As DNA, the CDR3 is TGTGCCAGCTCGACTCGCACAGATACGCAGTATTTT. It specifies CASSTRTDTQYF.

The CDR3 region has the DNA TGTGCCAGCAGTTCTCTATCAGACAGGGGCAACGGCTACACCTTC. This encodes CASSSLSDRGNGYTF. This rearrangement joins TRBV6-5 to TRBJ1-2; 8 bases match TRBD1. V lost 4 bases and J lost 8; bases outside the gene matches: 12. Germline CDR1 and CDR2: MNHEY and SVGAGI. The CDR3 runs 15 residues.

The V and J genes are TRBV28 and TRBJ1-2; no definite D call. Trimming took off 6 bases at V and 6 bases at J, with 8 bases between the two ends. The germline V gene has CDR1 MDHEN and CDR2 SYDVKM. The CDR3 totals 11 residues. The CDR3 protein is CASRDEDGYTF. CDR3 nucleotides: TGTGCCAGCAGGGACGAGGATGGCTACACCTTC.

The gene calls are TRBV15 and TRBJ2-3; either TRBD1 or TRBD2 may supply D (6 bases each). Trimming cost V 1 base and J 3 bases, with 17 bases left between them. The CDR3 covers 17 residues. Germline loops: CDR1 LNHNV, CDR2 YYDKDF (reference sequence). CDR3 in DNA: TGTGCCACCAGCAGAGGTGGGGGGCTCAGAGTGACAGATACGCAGTATTTT. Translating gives CATSRGGGLRVTDTQYF.

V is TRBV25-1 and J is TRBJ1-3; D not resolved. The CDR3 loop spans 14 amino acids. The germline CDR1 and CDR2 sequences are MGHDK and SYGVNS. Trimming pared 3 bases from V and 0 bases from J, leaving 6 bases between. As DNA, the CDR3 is TGTGCCAGCAGTGAGGGATTCTCTGGAAACACCATATATTTT. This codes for CASSEGFSGNTIYF.

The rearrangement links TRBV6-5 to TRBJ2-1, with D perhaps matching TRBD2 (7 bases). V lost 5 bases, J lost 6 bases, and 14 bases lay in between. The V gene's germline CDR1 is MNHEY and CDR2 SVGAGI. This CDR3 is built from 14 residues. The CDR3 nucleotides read TGTGCCAGCAGTATCGGACTAGGGGGCAATGAGCAGTTCTTC. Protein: CASSIGLGGNEQFF.